This T cell receptor (beta chain) was sequenced during a study of T-cell reconstitution after alpha-beta-depleted transplantation in children. Study observations and caveats: Diversity and T-cell counts at one year after transplant derived mostly from new T cells. From surviving recipient T cells and thymic progenitors came the high day-60 TCRbeta diversity observed in some patients. Reports say that about two months after transplant, the alpha-beta T cells came out of several hundred graft clones that had expanded.

In its sample, this clonotype was seen a few times. What it binds is not known. Unique molecular identifiers were built into the TCRbeta library. From the PCR reads, TCRdb called clonotypes with MiXCR, one entry per CDR3 protein. The sample has about 200,000 distinct CDR3 sequences; under 8.5% are singletons. The length of the CDR3 is 13 residues. Deletions cut 0 bases from V and 12 bases from J, with 13 bases between. In germline, CDR1 is SGHAT, CDR2 FQNNGV. The chain couples TRBV11-2 to TRBJ2-3; weak D call: TRBD2 (5 bases). The sequence derives from a boy younger than 10 with acute lymphoblastic leukemia, due to receive a stem cell transplant. Sequencing was performed on PBMCs, taken before TCRalphabeta/CD19-depleted stem cell transplant. CDR3 nucleotides: TGTGCCAGCAGCTTAGAGCGGGCAGCCCAACAGTATTTT. It translates to CASSLERAAQQYF.